Listed below are T cell receptor beta chains from one sample, sequenced in a study of cytomegalovirus exposure and HLA in healthy donors. Produced via immunoSEQ multiplex PCR; TCRdb's table is partial and in-frame only. The sample lists fewer than 130,000 clones; roughly 88% were seen once. The sequenced material came from PBMCs. These TCRs come from a woman aged 25 to 39 in good health and CMV-seropositive. Each CDR3 is given with its conserved first and last residue. The D gene is left open where the match is weak. Expanded clones are given a class, and other clones once, few, many or no size at all.

>TRBV6-5|TRBD1|TRBJ1-2|-
TGTGCCAGCAGTAGGACAGGGCACGGCTACACCTTC
CASSRTGHGYTF
>TRBV18|-|TRBJ1-2|-
TGTGCCAGCTCACCACGGAAGGGGGATGGCTATGGCTACACCTTC
CASSPRKGDGYGYTF
>TRBV11-2|-|TRBJ1-3|-
TGTGCCAGCAGCCACTGGAGCTCTGGAAACACCATATATTTT
CASSHWSSGNTIYF
>TRBV7-9|TRBD1|TRBJ2-7|-
TGTGCCAGCAGCCCACGGGACAGGTCCTACGAGCAGTACTTC
CASSPRDRSYEQYF
>TRBV7-2|TRBD1|TRBJ2-1|-
TGTGCCAGCAGCCCGCAGGGGGAGTACAATGAGCAGTTCTTC
CASSPQGEYNEQFF
>TRBV11-2|TRBD1|TRBJ2-1|-
TGTGCCAGCAGCCCCGTCACGGGACAGGGATACAATGAGCAGTTCTTC
CASSPVTGQGYNEQFF
>TRBV5-1|-|TRBJ2-2|-
TGCGCCAGCAGTCCGGGACTTTACACCGGGGAGCTGTTTTTT
CASSPGLYTGELFF
>TRBV7-2|-|TRBJ2-5|once
TGTGCCAGCAGCTTAATCTCCCAAGAGACCCAGTACTTC
CASSLISQETQYF
>TRBV14|TRBD2|TRBJ2-7|-
TGTGCCAGCAGCCAGGGACTAGCGGGGGGCCAGACCTACGAGCAGTACTTC
CASSQGLAGGQTYEQYF
>TRBV6-5|TRBD1|TRBJ1-3|-
TGTGCCAGCAGCCATGACAGGGGGACTGGAAACACCATATATTTT
CASSHDRGTGNTIYF
>TRBV11-2|TRBD1|TRBJ1-2|-
TGTGCCAGCAGCTTAGTGGGGACAGGGAGCTATGGCTACACCTTC
CASSLVGTGSYGYTF
>TRBV7-9|-|TRBJ2-1|-
TGTGCCAGCAGCTTAATACGGTCCGAGCAGTTCTTC
CASSLIRSEQFF
>TRBV11-1|TRBD1|TRBJ2-7|-
TGTGCCAGCAGCCCCAGTCCCGGGACAGGGTACGAGCAGTACTTC
CASSPSPGTGYEQYF
>TRBV11-1|TRBD1|TRBJ2-1|-
TGTGCCAGCAGCTGGGACAGTTACAATGAGCAGTTCTTC
CASSWDSYNEQFF
>TRBV12-5|-|TRBJ2-1|-
TGTGCTAGTGGTTCAGAGGCAGCCCATGAGCAGTTCTTC
CASGSEAAHEQFF
>TRBV2|TRBD2|TRBJ2-5|-
TGTGCCAGCAGTGAAGCTAGGACGGGAGGCCAAAGAGAGACCCAGTACTTC
CASSEARTGGQRETQYF
>TRBV18|-|TRBJ2-7|-
TGTGCCAGCTCACCAAGTGGCCAACAACCCGCCGAGCAGTACTTC
CASSPSGQQPAEQYF
>TRBV2|TRBD1|TRBJ2-1|-
TGTGCCAGCCTGGGACAGGGGGAACAAAAGGGGAACAATGAGCAGTTCTTC
CASLGQGEQKGNNEQFF
>TRBV9|TRBD2|TRBJ2-3|-
TGTGCCAGCAGCTTCCGTAGCGGGGGAGCAGATACGCAGTATTTT
CASSFRSGGADTQYF
>TRBV2|-|TRBJ2-5|-
TGTGCCAGCAGTGAGGGGGCGGGGACCCAGTACTTC
CASSEGAGTQYF
>TRBV5-5|TRBD2|TRBJ2-2|-
TGTGCCAGCAGCTTGATATGGACTAGCGGAAACACCGGGGAGCTGTTTTTT
CASSLIWTSGNTGELFF
>TRBV7-5|-|TRBJ1-1|-
TGTGTCAGAAGCCAATCCCGGACAGGTGGGACTGAAGCTTTCTTT
CVRSQSRTGGTEAFF
>TRBV7-9|-|TRBJ2-2|-
TGTGCCAGCAGCTTAACGGGGGCCGGGGAGCTGTTTTTT
CASSLTGAGELFF
>TRBV11-1|TRBD2|TRBJ2-1|-
TGTGCCAGCAGCCCAATAGCGGGGGCCTACAATGAGCAGTTCTTC
CASSPIAGAYNEQFF
>TRBV28|TRBD2|TRBJ2-5|few
TGTGCCAGCAGTTACTCCGTGGGACTAGCGGGAGGCATACAAGAGACCCAGTACTTC
CASSYSVGLAGGIQETQYF
>TRBV18|TRBD1|TRBJ1-5|once
TGTGCCAGCTCTCTTCTCGGGACAGGTGGAGGTAGCAATCAGCCCCAGCATTTT
CASSLLGTGGGSNQPQHF
>TRBV6-6|-|TRBJ2-3|-
TGTGCCAGCAGAACAGCAACAGATACGCAGTATTTT
CASRTATDTQYF
>TRBV5-6|TRBD1|TRBJ2-7|-
TGTGCCAGCAGCTCCCAGGGGGATCTGTCGGACGAGCAGTACTTC
CASSSQGDLSDEQYF
>TRBV2|TRBD1|TRBJ2-7|once
TGTGCCAGCAGCGATGTAACCGGGACAGGGCTTACCTACGAGCAGTACTTC
CASSDVTGTGLTYEQYF
>TRBV21-1|-|TRBJ1-2|-
TGTGCCAGCAGCACCGAGCGTCTACAGGGATTGCACACCTTC
CASSTERLQGLHTF
>TRBV11-1|-|TRBJ2-2|-
TGTGCCAGCAGCTTAGGAGGGACCGGGGAGCTGTTTTTT
CASSLGGTGELFF